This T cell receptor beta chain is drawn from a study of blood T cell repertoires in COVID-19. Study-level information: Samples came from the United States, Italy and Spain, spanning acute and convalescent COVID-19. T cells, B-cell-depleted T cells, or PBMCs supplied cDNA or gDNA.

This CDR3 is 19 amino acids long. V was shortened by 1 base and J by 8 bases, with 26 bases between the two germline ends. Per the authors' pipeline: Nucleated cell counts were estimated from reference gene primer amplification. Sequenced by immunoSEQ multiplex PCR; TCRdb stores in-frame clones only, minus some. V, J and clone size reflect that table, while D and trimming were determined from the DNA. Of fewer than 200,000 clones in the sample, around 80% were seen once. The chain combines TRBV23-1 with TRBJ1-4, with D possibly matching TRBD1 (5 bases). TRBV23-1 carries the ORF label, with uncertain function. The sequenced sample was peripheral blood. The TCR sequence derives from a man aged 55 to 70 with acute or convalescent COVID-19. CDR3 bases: TGCGCCAGCAGTCAATACGGGGGAACTTGGATCCCCCTGGGGGAAAAACTGTTTTTT. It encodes CASSQYGGTWIPLGEKLFF.